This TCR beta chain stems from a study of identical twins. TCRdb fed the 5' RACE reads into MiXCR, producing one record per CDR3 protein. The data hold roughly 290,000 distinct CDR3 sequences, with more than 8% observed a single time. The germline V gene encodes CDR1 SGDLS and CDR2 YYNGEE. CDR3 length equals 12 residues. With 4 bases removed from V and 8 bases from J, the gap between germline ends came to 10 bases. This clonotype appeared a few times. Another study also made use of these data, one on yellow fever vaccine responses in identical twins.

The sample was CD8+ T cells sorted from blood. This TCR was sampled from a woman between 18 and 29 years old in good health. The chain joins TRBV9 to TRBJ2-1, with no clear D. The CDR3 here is CASSPLDHEQFF. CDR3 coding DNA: TGTGCCAGCAGCCCTCTAGATCATGAGCAGTTCTTC.